This TCR beta chain was identified during a study of blood T cell repertoires in COVID-19. Study-level information: PBMCs, B-cell-depleted T cells, or T cells provided the cDNA or gDNA that made up the material.

The CDR3 has 15 amino acids. Germline loops: CDR1 SGHVS, CDR2 FNYEAQ. V gave up 1 base and J gave up 5 bases, with 14 bases separating them. Measured with immunoSEQ multiplex PCR; TCRdb has only the in-frame clones, and not every one. Among 90,000 to 100,000 clones listed, 85% to 90% were seen once. The chain is built from TRBV7-6 and TRBJ1-1; possible D gene TRBD1, 6 bases. The sequence was obtained from a human donor in a cohort sampled during active COVID-19. Sequencing was carried out using peripheral blood. CDR3 loop: CASSLVGGLGTEAFF. CDR3 coding DNA: TGTGCCAGCAGCTTAGTGGGGGGGCTAGGTACTGAAGCTTTCTTT. Filled out from reference TRBV7-6 and TRBJ1-1, the complete variable domain reads GAGVSQSPRYKVTKRGQDVALRCDPISGHVSLYWYRQALGQGPEFLTYFNYEAQQDKSGLPNDRFSAERPEGSISTLTIQRTEQRDSAMYRCASSLVGGLGTEAFFGQGTRLTVV.